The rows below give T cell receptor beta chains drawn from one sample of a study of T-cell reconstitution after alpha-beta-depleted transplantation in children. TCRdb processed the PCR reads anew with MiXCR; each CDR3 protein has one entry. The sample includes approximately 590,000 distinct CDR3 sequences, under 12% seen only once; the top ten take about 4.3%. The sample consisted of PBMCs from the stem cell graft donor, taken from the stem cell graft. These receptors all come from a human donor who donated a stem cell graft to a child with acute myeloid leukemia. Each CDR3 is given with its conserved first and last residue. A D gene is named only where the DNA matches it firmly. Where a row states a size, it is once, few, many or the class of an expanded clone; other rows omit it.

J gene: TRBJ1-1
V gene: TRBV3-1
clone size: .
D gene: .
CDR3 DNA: TGTGCCAGCAGCCAAGAAGGAGGCGGGCCTGAAGCTTTCTTT
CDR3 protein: CASSQEGGGPEAFF

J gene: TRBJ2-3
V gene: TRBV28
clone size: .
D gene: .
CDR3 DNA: TGTGCCAGCAGCTCGCCGGCGTTCATCAAAGGGCCAGATACGCAGTATTTT
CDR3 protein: CASSSPAFIKGPDTQYF

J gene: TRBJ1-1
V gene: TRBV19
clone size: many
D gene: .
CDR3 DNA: TGTGCCAGTAGTCCCCCCGGCAGGAACACTGAAGCTTTCTTT
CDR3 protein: CASSPPGRNTEAFF

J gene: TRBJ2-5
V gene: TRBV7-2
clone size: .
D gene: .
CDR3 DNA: TGTGCCAGCAGCTTAAAGGGGAACGTAGAGACCCAGTACTTC
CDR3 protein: CASSLKGNVETQYF

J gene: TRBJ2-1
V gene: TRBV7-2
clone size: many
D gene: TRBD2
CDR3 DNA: TGTGCCAGCAGCTTAAGCGGGAGGGCCGACAATGAGCAGTTCTTC
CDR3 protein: CASSLSGRADNEQFF

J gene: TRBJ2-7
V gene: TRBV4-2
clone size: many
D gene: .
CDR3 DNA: TGTGCCAGCAGCCAAGGGCGGGCGACCAACTACGAGCAGTACTTC
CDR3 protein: CASSQGRATNYEQYF

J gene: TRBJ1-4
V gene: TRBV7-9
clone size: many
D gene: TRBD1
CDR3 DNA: TGTGCCAGCAGTCCCGGACAGGGCTCCACTAATGAAAAACTGTTTTTT
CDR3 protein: CASSPGQGSTNEKLFF

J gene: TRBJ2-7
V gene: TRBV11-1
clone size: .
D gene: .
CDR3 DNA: TGTGCCAGCAGCCCCGGGATATCCTACGAGCAGTACTTC
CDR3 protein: CASSPGISYEQYF

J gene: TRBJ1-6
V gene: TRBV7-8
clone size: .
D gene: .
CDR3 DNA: TGTGCCAGCAGATTTTCCGAAGGGCTGGGGAATTCACCCCTCCACTTT
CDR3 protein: CASRFSEGLGNSPLHF

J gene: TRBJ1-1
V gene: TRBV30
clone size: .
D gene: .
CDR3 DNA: TGTGCCTGGAGACGGGGGAACACTGAAGCTTTCTTT
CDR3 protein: CAWRRGNTEAFF

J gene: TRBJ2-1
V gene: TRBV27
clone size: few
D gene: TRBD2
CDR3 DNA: TGTGCCAGCAGCCGGACGACTAGCGGGAGGGGCAATGAGCAGTTCTTC
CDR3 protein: CASSRTTSGRGNEQFF

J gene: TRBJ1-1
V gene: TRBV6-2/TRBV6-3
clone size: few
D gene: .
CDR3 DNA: TGTGCCAGCAGTTACCGAGTGAACACTGAAGCTTTCTTT
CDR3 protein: CASSYRVNTEAFF

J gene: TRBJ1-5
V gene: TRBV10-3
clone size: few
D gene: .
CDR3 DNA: TGTGCCATCAGTGAGTCGAAGGGTGGGAGCAATCAGCCCCAGCATTTT
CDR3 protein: CAISESKGGSNQPQHF

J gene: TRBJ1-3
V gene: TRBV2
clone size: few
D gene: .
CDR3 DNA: TGTGCCAGCAGGAGGGAAACTGGAAACACCATATATTTT
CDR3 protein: CASRRETGNTIYF

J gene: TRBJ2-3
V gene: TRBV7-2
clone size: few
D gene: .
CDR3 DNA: TGTGCCCTGGGGCAGGGTACGAGGTATTTT
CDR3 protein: CALGQGTRYF

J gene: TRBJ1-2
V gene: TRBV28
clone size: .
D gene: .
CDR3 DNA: TGTGCCAGCAGTTCGTTAGGAAGAGTGGGCTACACCTTC
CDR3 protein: CASSSLGRVGYTF

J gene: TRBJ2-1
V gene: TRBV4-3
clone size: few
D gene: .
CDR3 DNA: TGCGCCAGCAGCCAAGATCCTAGGTCCTACAATGAGCAGTTCTTC
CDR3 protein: CASSQDPRSYNEQFF

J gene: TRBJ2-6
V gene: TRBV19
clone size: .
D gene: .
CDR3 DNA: TGTGCCAGTAGTATGGGGGGGCGCGGAACCTCTGGGGCCAACGTCCTGAATTTC
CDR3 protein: CASSMGGRGTSGANVLNF

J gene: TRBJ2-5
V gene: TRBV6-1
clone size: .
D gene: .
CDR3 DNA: TGTGCCACCCGGACTCCTGTTCAAGAGACCCAGTACTTC
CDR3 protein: CATRTPVQETQYF

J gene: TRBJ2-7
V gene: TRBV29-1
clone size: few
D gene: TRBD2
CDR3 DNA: TGCAGCGTTGAGCGGAGACTAGCGGGAGTGGTTGTCGAGCAGTACTTC
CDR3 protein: CSVERRLAGVVVEQYF

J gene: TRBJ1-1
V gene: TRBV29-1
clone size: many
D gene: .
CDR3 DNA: TGCAGCGTTGCCCACGGGGTGACTGAAGCTTTCTTT
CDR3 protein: CSVAHGVTEAFF

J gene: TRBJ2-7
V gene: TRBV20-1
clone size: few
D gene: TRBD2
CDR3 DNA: TGCAGTGCTAGAGATCCGGTACTAGCGGGAGAGTATTTCGAGCAGTACTTC
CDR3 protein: CSARDPVLAGEYFEQYF

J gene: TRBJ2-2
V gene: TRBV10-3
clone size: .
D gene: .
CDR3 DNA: TGTGCCATCAGTGAGCCCAGGAGCGCCACCGGGGAGCTGTTTTTT
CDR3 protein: CAISEPRSATGELFF

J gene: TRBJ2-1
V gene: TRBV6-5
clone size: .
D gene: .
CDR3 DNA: TGTGCCAGCAGTTACTGGACCGACAATGAGCAGTTCTTC
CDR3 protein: CASSYWTDNEQFF

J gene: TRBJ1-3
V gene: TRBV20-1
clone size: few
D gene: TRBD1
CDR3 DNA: TGCAGTGCTAGAAGCGGGACAGGGGCATACACCATATATTTT
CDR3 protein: CSARSGTGAYTIYF

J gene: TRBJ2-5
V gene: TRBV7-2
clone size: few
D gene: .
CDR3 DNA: TGTGCCAGCAGCCCCGGGACTCCTTCTCGCGAGACCCAGTACTTC
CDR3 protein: CASSPGTPSRETQYF

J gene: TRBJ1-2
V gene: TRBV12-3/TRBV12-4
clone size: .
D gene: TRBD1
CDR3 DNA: TGTGCCAGCAGTATTGGGACAGAGAACTATGGCTACACCTTC
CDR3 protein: CASSIGTENYGYTF

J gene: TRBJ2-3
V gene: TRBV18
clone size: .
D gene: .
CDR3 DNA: TGTGCCAGCTCACCACCGTCCAGAGATACGCAGTATTTT
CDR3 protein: CASSPPSRDTQYF

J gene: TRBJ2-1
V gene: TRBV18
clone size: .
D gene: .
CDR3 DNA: TGTGCCAGCTCACCTCTGGGTTGGGGTAATGAGCAGTTCTTC
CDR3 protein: CASSPLGWGNEQFF

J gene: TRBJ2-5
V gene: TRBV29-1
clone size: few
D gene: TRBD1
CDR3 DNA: TGCAGCGTTGAAGGTCAGGGGGTTTTGACCCAGTACTTC
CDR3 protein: CSVEGQGVLTQYF

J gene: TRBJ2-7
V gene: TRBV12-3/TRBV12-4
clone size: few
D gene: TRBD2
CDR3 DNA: TGTGCCAGCAGTTTTAAGGGGACTAGCGACGAGCAGTACTTC
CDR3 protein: CASSFKGTSDEQYF

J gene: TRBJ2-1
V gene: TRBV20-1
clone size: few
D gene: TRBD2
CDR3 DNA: TGCAGTGTCCCTAGCGGGGCCTTATATTACAATGAGCAGTTCTTC
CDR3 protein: CSVPSGALYYNEQFF

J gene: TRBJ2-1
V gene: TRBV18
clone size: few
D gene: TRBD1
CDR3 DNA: TGTGCCAGCTCACCACCTACGGGACAGGGTAATTCCAATGAGCAGTTCTTC
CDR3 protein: CASSPPTGQGNSNEQFF

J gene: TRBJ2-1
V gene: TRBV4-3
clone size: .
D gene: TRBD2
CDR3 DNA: TGCGCCAGCAGCCAAGCTAGCGGGGGCTACAATGAGCAGTTCTTC
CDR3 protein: CASSQASGGYNEQFF

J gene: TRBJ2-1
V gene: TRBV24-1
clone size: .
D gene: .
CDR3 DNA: TGTGCCACCAGTGATTTCGGCAGCCGGAGGTACAATGAGCAGTTCTTC
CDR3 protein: CATSDFGSRRYNEQFF

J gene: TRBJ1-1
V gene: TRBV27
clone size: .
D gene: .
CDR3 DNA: TGTGCCAGCAGCCGGAGGGGCACTGAAGCTTTCTTT
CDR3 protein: CASSRRGTEAFF

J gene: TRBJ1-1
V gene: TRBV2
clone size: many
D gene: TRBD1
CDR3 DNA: TGTGCCAGCAACGAGGCCGCAGGGGGCATGAACACTGAAGCTTTCTTT
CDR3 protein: CASNEAAGGMNTEAFF

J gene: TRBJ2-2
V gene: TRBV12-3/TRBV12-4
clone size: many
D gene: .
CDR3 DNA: TGTGCCAGCAGTTTAAAGGGGGCCGGGGAGCTGTTTTTT
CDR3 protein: CASSLKGAGELFF

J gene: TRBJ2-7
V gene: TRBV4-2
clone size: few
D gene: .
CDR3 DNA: TGTGCCAGCAGCAGTGATCTAGCGTCCGACCTCTACGAGCAGTACTTC
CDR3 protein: CASSSDLASDLYEQYF

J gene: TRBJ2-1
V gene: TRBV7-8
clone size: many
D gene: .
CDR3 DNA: TGTGCCAGCAGCTCGCCGGGACCCAACAATGAGCAGTTCTTC
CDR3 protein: CASSSPGPNNEQFF

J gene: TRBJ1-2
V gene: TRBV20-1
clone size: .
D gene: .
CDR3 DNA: TGCAGTGCTAGATTTCTCAGACAGGTCCTAAACTATGGCTACACCTTC
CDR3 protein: CSARFLRQVLNYGYTF